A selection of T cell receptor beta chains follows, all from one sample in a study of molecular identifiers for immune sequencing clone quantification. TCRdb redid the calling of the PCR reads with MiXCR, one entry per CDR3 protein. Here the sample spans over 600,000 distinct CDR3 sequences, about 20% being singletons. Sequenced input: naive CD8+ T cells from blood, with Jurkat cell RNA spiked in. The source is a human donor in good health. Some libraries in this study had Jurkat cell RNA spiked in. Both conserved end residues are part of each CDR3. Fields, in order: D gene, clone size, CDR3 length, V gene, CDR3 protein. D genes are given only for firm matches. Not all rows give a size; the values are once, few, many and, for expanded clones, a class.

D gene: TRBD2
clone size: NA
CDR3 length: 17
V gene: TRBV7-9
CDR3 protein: CASSTGLAGVIQETQYF

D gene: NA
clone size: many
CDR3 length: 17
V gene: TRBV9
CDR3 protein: CASRKPIEGGMNTEAFF

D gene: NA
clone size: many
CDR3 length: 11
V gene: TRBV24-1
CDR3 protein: CATSLGTEAFF

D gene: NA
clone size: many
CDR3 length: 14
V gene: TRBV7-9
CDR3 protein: CASSAWADTGELFF

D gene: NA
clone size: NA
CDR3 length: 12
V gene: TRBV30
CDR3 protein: CAWRGPYYGYTF

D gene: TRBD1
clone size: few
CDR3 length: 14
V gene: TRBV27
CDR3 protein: CASSSRGRSTEAFF

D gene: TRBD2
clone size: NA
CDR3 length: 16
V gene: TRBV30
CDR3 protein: CAWSVRLAGAYNEQFF

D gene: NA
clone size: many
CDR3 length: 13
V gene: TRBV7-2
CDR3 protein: CASSSISTDTQYF

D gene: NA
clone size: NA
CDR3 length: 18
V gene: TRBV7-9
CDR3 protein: CASSSGPGPASSYNEQFF

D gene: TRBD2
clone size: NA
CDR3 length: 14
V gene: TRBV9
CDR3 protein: CASSVSSGADTQYF

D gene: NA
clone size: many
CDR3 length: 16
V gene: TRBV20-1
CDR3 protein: CSAPSQTEIYTDTQYF

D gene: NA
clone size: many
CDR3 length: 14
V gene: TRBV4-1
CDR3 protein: CASSQDLQSYEQYF

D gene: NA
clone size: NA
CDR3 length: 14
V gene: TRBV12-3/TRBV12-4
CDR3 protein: CATTHGVGDYGYTF

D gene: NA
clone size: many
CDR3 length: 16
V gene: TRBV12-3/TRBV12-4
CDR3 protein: CASSLRLALEPETQYF

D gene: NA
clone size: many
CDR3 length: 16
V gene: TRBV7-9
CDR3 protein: CASSPWDSQNTDTQYF

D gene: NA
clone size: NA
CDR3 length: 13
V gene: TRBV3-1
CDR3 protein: CASSHGTGCGYTF

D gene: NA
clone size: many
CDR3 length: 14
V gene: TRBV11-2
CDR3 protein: CASSLGGPLNIQYF

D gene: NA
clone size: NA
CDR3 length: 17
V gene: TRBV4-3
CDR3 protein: CASSQEAAVSYNSPLHF

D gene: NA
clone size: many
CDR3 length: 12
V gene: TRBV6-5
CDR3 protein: CASGHPEDTQYF

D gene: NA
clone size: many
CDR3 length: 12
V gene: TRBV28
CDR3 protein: CASRMGTYEQYF

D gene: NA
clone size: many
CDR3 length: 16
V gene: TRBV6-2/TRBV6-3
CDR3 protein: CASSYSISRKNTEAFF

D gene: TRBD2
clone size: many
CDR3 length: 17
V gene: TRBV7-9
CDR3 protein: CASSLAGQTNRPGELFF

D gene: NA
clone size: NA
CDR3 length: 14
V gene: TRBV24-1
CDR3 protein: CATSDFEGTETQYF

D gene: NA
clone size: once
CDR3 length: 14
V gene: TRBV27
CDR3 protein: CASSRAAGAYEQYF

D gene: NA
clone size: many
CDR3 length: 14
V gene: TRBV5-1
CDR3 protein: CASSFRLMNTEAFF

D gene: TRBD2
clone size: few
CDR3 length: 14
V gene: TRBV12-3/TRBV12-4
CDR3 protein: CASSKGTSGYEQYF